This TCR beta chain was documented in a study of shared clonotypes between healthy human individuals. The CDR3 contains 16 residues. CDR1 and CDR2 (germline): SGHAT, FQNNGV. V lost 4 bases and J lost 0, with 16 bases in between. TCRdb's copy holds only in-frame clones and misses some; the assay was immunoSEQ multiplex PCR. Of under 650,000 clones in the sample, roughly 95% were seen once. V gene TRBV11-2 combines with J gene TRBJ2-7, with a tentative D call TRBD2 (6 bases). The origin of this receptor is a woman under 40 in good health. The material sequenced was naive CD4+ T cells sorted from blood. Described subset: CD45RA+ positively selected. CDR3 sequence: CASSSIAADDSYEQYF. The CDR3 DNA is TGTGCCAGCAGCTCAATAGCGGCTGATGACTCCTACGAGCAGTACTTC.